This T cell receptor (beta chain) was documented in a study of blood T cell repertoires in COVID-19. Here immunoSEQ multiplex PCR was the method, and the copy in TCRdb shows in-frame clones only, minus some. There are roughly 160,000 clones in the sample; 75% to 85% occur only once, and about 3.7% lies in the top ten. The length of the CDR3 is 14 residues. In germline, CDR1 is SNHLY, CDR2 FYNNEI. With 6 bases clipped from V and 8 bases from J, the junction kept 8 bases outside the gene matches. Recruits, aged about 18 to 100 years, lived in 24 US areas. Membership in each cohort depended on participant-reported clinical history.

The specimen was PBMCs or T cells enriched from blood (not recorded which). The chain recombines TRBV2 with TRBJ1-2; TRBD1 matches at 11 bases. This clonotype originated in a woman aged 55-69 years who had recovered from COVID-19. CDR3 residues: CASSSGTGGEGYTF. CDR3 in DNA: TGTGCCAGCAGCTCAGGGACAGGGGGAGAAGGCTACACCTTC.